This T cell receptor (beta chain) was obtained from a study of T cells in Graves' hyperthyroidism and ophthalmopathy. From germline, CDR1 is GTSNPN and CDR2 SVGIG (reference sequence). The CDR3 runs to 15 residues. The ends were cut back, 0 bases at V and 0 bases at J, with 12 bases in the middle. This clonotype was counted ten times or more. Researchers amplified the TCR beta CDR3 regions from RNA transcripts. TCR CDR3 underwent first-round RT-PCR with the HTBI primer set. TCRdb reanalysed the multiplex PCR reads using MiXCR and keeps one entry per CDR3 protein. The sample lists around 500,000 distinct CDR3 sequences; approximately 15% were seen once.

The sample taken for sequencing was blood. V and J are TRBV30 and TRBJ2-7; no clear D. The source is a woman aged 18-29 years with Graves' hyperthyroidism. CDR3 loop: CAWSVVPLSSYEQYF. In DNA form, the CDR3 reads TGTGCCTGGAGTGTAGTACCCCTGAGCTCCTACGAGCAGTACTTC. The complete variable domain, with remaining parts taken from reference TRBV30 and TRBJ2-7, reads SQTIHQWPATLVQPVGSPLSLECTVEGTSNPNLYWYRQAAGRGLQLLFYSVGIGQISSEVPQNLSASRPQDRQFILSSKKLLLSDSGFYLCAWSVVPLSSYEQYFGPGTRLTVT.